One sample yielded the 13 T cell receptor beta chains listed below, sequenced in a study of control samples from healthy donors and cancer patients. TCRdb keeps only in-frame clones here, not all; method: immunoSEQ multiplex PCR. The repertoire has approximately 70,000 clones, more than 80% of them found once; the top ten carry roughly 14%. Sequencing was carried out using blood. The receptors stem from a man in his sixties in good health.

The chain recombines TRBV27 with TRBJ2-7; either TRBD1 or TRBD2 may supply D (6 bases each). Germline CDR1 MNHEY, CDR2 SMNVEV (reference sequence). This CDR3 spans 14 amino acids. Trimming cost V 2 bases and J 4 bases, with 12 bases left between them. The CDR3: CASSLVGGPYEQYF. CDR3 nucleotides: TGTGCCAGCAGTTTAGTAGGGGGGCCATACGAGCAGTACTTC.

This chain joins TRBV15 and TRBJ2-1; D might be TRBD2 (5 bases). V gave up 4 bases and J gave up 7 bases, with 8 bases separating them. The CDR3 consists of 12 residues. In germline, CDR1 is LNHNV, CDR2 YYDKDF (reference sequence). The CDR3 here is CATSIRRNEQFF. CDR3 bases: TGTGCCACCAGCATTAGGAGGAATGAGCAGTTCTTC.

This chain connects TRBV5-1 to TRBJ2-1, with a possible D match to TRBD2 (6 bases). The CDR3 has 15 residues. V lost 0 bases to trimming and J lost 6 bases, with 13 bases between them. In germline, CDR1 is SGHRS, CDR2 YFSETQ. The CDR3 DNA is TGCGCCAGCAGCTTGGAGCCTGGAGGGGTCAATGAGCAGTTCTTC. It codes for CASSLEPGGVNEQFF.

This rearrangement joins TRBV28 to TRBJ1-2; a weak D match, TRBD1 (6 bases). V lost 1 base to trimming and J lost 4 bases, with 13 bases between them. Germline CDR1 and CDR2: MDHEN and SYDVKM. This CDR3 region has 15 residues. CDR3: CASSLSIGQSYGYTF. In nucleotides, the CDR3 is TGTGCCAGCAGTTTATCGATTGGACAGAGCTATGGCTACACCTTC.

The rearrangement joins TRBV29-1 to TRBJ2-1; possible D gene TRBD2, 6 bases. V shed 1 base and J shed 3 bases, with 10 bases lying between them. The germline gives CDR1 SQVTM, CDR2 ANQGSEA. The CDR3 is made up of 14 amino acids. This CDR3 reads CSVEAGVVYNEQFF. CDR3 sequence (DNA): TGCAGCGTTGAAGCGGGAGTGGTCTACAATGAGCAGTTCTTC.

V and J are TRBV4-2 and TRBJ2-2; the match to TRBD2 covers 7 bases. With V trimmed by 1 base and J by 5 bases, 10 bases remained unmatched. The germline V gene has CDR1 LGHNA and CDR2 YNFKEQ. This CDR3 spans 17 amino acids. CDR3 coding DNA: TGTGCCAGCAGCCAAGTGGTAAGGCGGGAGAAAACCGGGGAGCTGTTTTTT. This translates into CASSQVVRREKTGELFF.

This chain connects TRBV7-2 to TRBJ1-1; D possibly corresponds to TRBD1 (6 bases). This CDR3 region has 13 residues. Germline assignment: CDR1 SGHTA and CDR2 FQGNSA. The V end was cut by 5 bases, the J end by 5 bases, with 12 bases between. The CDR3 region has the DNA TGTGCCAGCAGCCGTGGACAGAGGACTGAAGCTTTCTTT. Its protein product is CASSRGQRTEAFF.

The V gene is TRBV6-4, the J gene TRBJ2-2; 7 positions match TRBD1. Losses at the gene ends were 5 bases for V and 4 bases for J; bases not matched to a gene: 7. This CDR3 has 15 amino acids. Germline V lookup: CDR1 MRHNA, CDR2 SNTAGT. The CDR3 DNA is TGTGCCAGCAGTAAAGACAGGGTCGGCACCGGGGAGCTGTTTTTT. The encoded protein is CASSKDRVGTGELFF.

The chain recombines TRBV7-3 with TRBJ1-1; TRBD1 is a possible D gene (5 bases). The germline V and J ends were trimmed by 1 base and 1 base, with 10 bases remaining between them. The CDR3 runs 15 residues. CDR1 is SGHTA, CDR2 FQGTGA, per germline. The DNA of the CDR3 is TGTGCCAGCAGCTTAAGCAGGGCCGCGAACACTGAAGCTTTCTTT. Amino acid sequence: CASSLSRAANTEAFF. The full variable domain, its missing parts supplied by reference TRBV7-3 and TRBJ1-1, is GAGVSQTPSNKVTEKGKYVELRCDPISGHTALYWYRQSLGQGPEFLIYFQGTGAADDSGLPNDRFFAVRPEGSVSTLKIQRTERGDSAVYLCASSLSRAANTEAFFGQGTRLTVV.

J is TRBJ1-4 and V is TRBV7-2, with 10 bases identical to TRBD1. V lost 4 bases, J lost 5 bases, and 1 base stayed unmatched. The CDR3 has 14 amino acids. Germline assignment: CDR1 SGHTA and CDR2 FQGNSA. CDR3 sequence: CASSSDRGNEKLFF. The CDR3, as DNA: TGTGCCAGCAGCTCGGACAGGGGGAATGAAAAACTGTTTTTT.

This clone showed up just a few times. The chain carries TRBV18 and TRBJ2-7; possibly TRBD2 for D (5 bases). The V gene's germline CDR1 is KGHSH and CDR2 LQKENI. The V gene lost 2 bases and the J gene lost 4 bases, with 21 bases spanning the gap. The CDR3 runs 17 residues. The CDR3 nucleotides read TGTGCCAGCTCACCAACGGTTGAGGCAGGAAGGGAGTACGAGCAGTACTTC. This translates into CASSPTVEAGREYEQYF.

The genes are TRBV2 and TRBJ2-3; the match to TRBD2 covers 9 bases. After removal of 5 bases from V and 5 bases from J, the junction contained 8 bases not matched to a gene. Germline loops: CDR1 SNHLY, CDR2 FYNNEI. The CDR3 covers 15 residues. The CDR3 here is CASSTIAGAVDTQYF. CDR3 bases: TGTGCCAGCAGTACCATAGCGGGAGCAGTAGATACGCAGTATTTT.

This chain joins TRBV11-3 and TRBJ1-1; TRBD1 matches at 8 bases. Trimming at V came to 6 bases and at J to 2 bases, leaving 5 bases not matched to a gene. Germline V CDR1 and CDR2: SGHNT, YENEEA. The CDR3 has 14 amino acids. CDR3 in amino acids: CASSFGQGNTEAFF. The CDR3 nucleotides read TGTGCCAGCAGTTTCGGACAGGGCAACACTGAAGCTTTCTTT.